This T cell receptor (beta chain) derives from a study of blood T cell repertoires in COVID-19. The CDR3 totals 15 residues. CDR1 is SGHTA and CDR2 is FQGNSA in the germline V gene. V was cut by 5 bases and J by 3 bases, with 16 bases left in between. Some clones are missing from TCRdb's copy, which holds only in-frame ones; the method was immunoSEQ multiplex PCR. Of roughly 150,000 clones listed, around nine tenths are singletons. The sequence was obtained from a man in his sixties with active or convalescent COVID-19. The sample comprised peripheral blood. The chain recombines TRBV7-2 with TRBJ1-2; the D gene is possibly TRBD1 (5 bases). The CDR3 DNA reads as TGTGCCAGCAGCGAACCCAGGGCTGGAGACTATGGCTACACCTTC. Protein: CASSEPRAGDYGYTF.